A single T cell receptor (beta chain) is shown here with its context. Its specific antigen is unknown. No much larger clonotype is one base removed from it; base qualities were not supplied. Samples from volunteer blood donors who had recovered from COVID-19 were contributed by a second Seattle source. Whole blood was collected in K2EDTA tubes by collaborating institutions according to the institutions' own protocols. Collaborator samples were shipped for TCRbeta analysis as frozen whole blood, isolated PBMCs, or DNA extracted from either sample type. These data originate in a study of blood T cell repertoires in COVID-19 (dated by TCRdb to 2020 to 2022). Background on the whole study: Collaborator samples came from the United States, Italy and Spain and covered acute and convalescent phases of COVID-19. Where available, HLA class I and class II types were obtained from metadata supplied by the sample provider rather than from assay-based typing. The material from the prospective study consisted of cDNA or gDNA derived from T cells, B-cell-depleted T cells, or PBMCs. The samples were drawn from two sources: the first 160 participants of the ongoing ImmuneRACE study, and 1,200 or so subjects contributed by 6 global collaborators. A de-identified subject ID, COVID-19 status, age in years and sex were almost always included in the sample metadata. Deeply sampled blood TCRbeta repertoires from subjects exposed to, actively infected with, or recovered from COVID-19 were included in the dataset. A freely available public database, intended as a resource for researchers studying the immune response to SARS-CoV-2, is where the repertoires were released. What the study reported, not specific to this receptor: The quantity of clinical and demographic metadata differed by source and by participant and was supplied without curation.

Counted from cysteine to phenylalanine, this CDR3 has 12 amino acids. Of the read, only the CDR3 DNA is kept; its 36 bases are in frame from base 1. V trim: 6 bases; J trim: 6 bases; unmatched bases: 5. CDR1 and CDR2 are read off the germline V gene as SNHLY and FYNNEI. TCRbeta CDR3 regions were amplified from genomic DNA by means of the immunoSEQ Assay, a bias-controlled multiplex PCR. The source study handled its data this way. The number of nucleated cells in each sample was estimated by amplification of reference gene primers within the assay. To quantify the absolute abundance of each unique TCRbeta CDR3 rearrangement, sequence reads were collapsed and filtered. Productive Simpson clonality was computed per sample as the square root of Simpson's diversity index over productive rearrangements. What TCRdb holds here is the immuneACCESS table cut down to in-frame rearrangements. Part of the clones is not present; checked against another copy, under half of the missing clones reflect an unresolved V gene, and the others are unexplained. D and trimming were read from the DNA, whereas the V and J calls and clone size are those reported in that table. In this sample the table shows about 220,000 clones, about 79% of which occur a single time. The ten largest clones represent 2% to 2.5% of the sample.

The chain joins TRBV2 to TRBJ2-7; TRBD1 lines up with 7 middle nucleotides. The sample comprised peripheral blood. This clonotype was obtained from a man aged 35 to 55 who had recovered from COVID-19. CDR3 region: CASSRQGSEQYF. DNA sequence: TGTGCCAGCAGCCGACAGGGTAGCGAGCAGTACTTC.